The next 4 T cell receptor beta chains were all read from a single sample in a study of T cell changes during pregnancy in multiple sclerosis. Clones were sequenced by immunoSEQ multiplex PCR, and TCRdb holds only the in-frame ones, with some missing. The sample has just over 80,000 clones, nearly 95% seen once. The specimen comprised peripheral blood, sampled in the second trimester of pregnancy. The receptor set was obtained from a female donor with multiple sclerosis, enrolled in a pregnancy study.

In the case of this clone: Distinct nucleotide sequences in the sample also encode this CDR3. The chain is built from TRBV19 and TRBJ2-7; 11 positions match TRBD1. Germline values: CDR1 LNHDA, CDR2 SQIVND (reference sequence). V trimming: 6 bases; J trimming: 2 bases; junction bases outside the gene matches: 3. This CDR3 has 14 residues. CDR3 region: CASSPGQGAYEQYF. CDR3 sequence (DNA): TGTGCCAGTAGCCCGGGACAGGGGGCCTACGAGCAGTACTTC. The variable domain in full, with the rest retrieved from reference TRBV19 and TRBJ2-7, is DGGITQSPKYLFRKEGQNVTLSCEQNLNHDAMYWYRQDPGQGLRLIYYSQIVNDFQKGDIAEGYSVSREKKESFPLTVTSAQKNPTAFYLCASSPGQGAYEQYFGPGTRLTVT.

In this sample, this clone turned up a few times. This chain uses TRBV4-1 with TRBJ1-1, with D possibly TRBD1 on 6 matching bases. CDR3 size: 15 residues. CDR1 MGHRA and CDR2 YSYEKL come from the germline V gene. V was shortened by 0 bases and J by 1 base, with 9 bases between the two germline ends. The CDR3 here is CASSQDAGANTEAFF. The CDR3 bases are TGCGCCAGCAGCCAAGATGCAGGGGCGAACACTGAAGCTTTCTTT.

The rearrangement joins TRBV9 to TRBJ2-3; a possible D gene is TRBD2 (5 bases). This CDR3 is built from 10 residues. V was trimmed by 7 bases and J by 6 bases, leaving 6 bases between them. From germline, CDR1 is SGDLS and CDR2 YYNGEE. CDR3 sequence: CASSGDTQYF. The CDR3 coding sequence is TGTGCCAGCTCGGGGGATACGCAGTATTTT.

The chain uses TRBV6-4 and TRBJ2-7; 7 nucleotides match TRBD2. This CDR3 spans 13 amino acids. V was pared by 3 bases and J by 6 bases, with 5 bases of the junction left unmatched. Per germline, CDR1 MRHNA and CDR2 SNTAGT. CDR3 region: CASSEGAGFEQYF. The CDR3 DNA reads TGTGCCAGCAGTGAGGGAGCGGGATTCGAGCAGTACTTC.